This T cell receptor beta chain was documented in a study of cytotoxic CD8 clonotypes in ibrutinib-treated CLL. General study points: Clonality was higher at ibrutinib response and returned toward baseline at progression. Public clonotypes (which were uncommon) either contracted or remained stable on treatment. Lymph node repertoires were not studied, and sampling times were unmatched.

Assay: immunoSEQ multiplex PCR; the TCRdb copy retains only in-frame clones and omits some. Among some 200,000 clones listed, roughly three quarters were seen once. This clone appeared a few times. No antigen is known for it. Sequenced material: PBMCs, taken after 12 months of ibrutinib treatment. The source is a human donor with chronic lymphocytic leukemia.

The CDR3 loop is CASSLVVGSSGYEQYF. CDR3 bases: TGCGCCAGCAGCTTGGTTGTGGGGTCTAGCGGCTACGAGCAGTACTTC. This rearrangement joins TRBV5-1 to TRBJ2-7; 7 bases are shared with TRBD2. CDR1 is SGHRS, CDR2 YFSETQ, per germline. The CDR3 runs to 16 residues. With 0 bases clipped from V and 3 bases from J, the junction kept 9 bases outside the gene matches.